These 20 T cell receptor beta chains were all obtained from the same sample, sequenced in a study of chemoradiotherapy in HPV16-positive cancers (dated by TCRdb to the early 2020s). Libraries were prepared through the immunoSEQ multiplex PCR assay. TCRdb's version of the immuneACCESS table is confined to in-frame rearrangements and falls short of the full clone set. An unresolved V gene accounts for under half of the shortfall where checked; the remainder is of unknown origin. The sample table records approximately 7,000 clones; roughly 80% of these occur just once. About 7.6% of the sample is held by the ten biggest clonotypes. The sample consisted of tumor tissue, taken from a patient who underwent chemoradiotherapy. The receptors were sampled from a human donor with HPV-associated anogenital cancer.

This chain links TRBV5-1 with TRBJ1-2; D gene unclear. The germline V gene encodes CDR1 SGHRS and CDR2 YFSETQ. This CDR3 is built from 12 residues. Trimming left V 0 bases short and J 4 bases short, with 4 bases between. The CDR3 DNA reads as TGCGCCAGCAGCTTGGGAGGCTATGGCTACACCTTC. As protein: CASSLGGYGYTF.

This CDR3 is CASSSDRVGTEAFF. The CDR3 DNA follows: TGTGCCAGCAGTTCGGACAGGGTTGGCACTGAAGCTTTCTTT. The rearrangement links TRBV27 to TRBJ1-1; TRBD1 matches 8 bases. After removal of 4 bases from V and 4 bases from J, the junction contained 5 bases not matched to a gene. The CDR3 runs to 14 residues. Germline V gene lookup returns CDR1 MNHEY and CDR2 SMNVEV (reference sequence).

The chain combines TRBV7-8 with TRBJ1-6; D possibly corresponds to TRBD1 (6 bases). The V end lost 5 bases, the J end lost 8 bases, and 7 bases lay between the germline ends. Germline V lookup: CDR1 SGHVS, CDR2 FQNEAQ. The CDR3 covers 12 residues. The CDR3: CASSNRDSPLHF. The DNA for the CDR3 is TGTGCCAGCAGCAACAGGGATTCACCCCTCCACTTT.

The V gene is TRBV7-6, the J gene TRBJ2-7; perhaps TRBD2 as D (5 bases). There are 13 residues in the CDR3. The germline V gene has CDR1 SGHVS and CDR2 FNYEAQ. The V end lost 2 bases, the J end lost 6 bases, and 11 bases lay between the germline ends. The CDR3 DNA is TGTGCCAGCAGCTTACCGGGGTCGGGCGAGCAGTACTTC. Protein product: CASSLPGSGEQYF. The entire variable domain, with the rest obtained from reference TRBV7-6 and TRBJ2-7, is as follows: GAGVSQSPRYKVTKRGQDVALRCDPISGHVSLYWYRQALGQGPEFLTYFNYEAQQDKSGLPNDRFSAERPEGSISTLTIQRTEQRDSAMYRCASSLPGSGEQYFGPGTRLTVT.

This clone was counted only a few times. J is TRBJ1-1 and V is TRBV6-4, with a tentative D call TRBD1 (6 bases). V was trimmed by 5 bases and J by 1 base, leaving 8 bases between them. Germline CDR1 reads MRHNA; CDR2 reads SNTAGT. This CDR3 contains 13 residues. This CDR3 is CASSQQGNTEAFF. The CDR3 nucleotides are TGTGCCAGCAGTCAACAGGGGAACACTGAAGCTTTCTTT.

The CDR3 region has the DNA TGTGCCAGCAGCCCAAGCGGAACGAATAACTATGGCTACACCTTC. This codes for CASSPSGTNNYGYTF. The rearrangement joins TRBV13 to TRBJ1-2; D is undetermined. Germline V gene data show CDR1 as PRHDT and CDR2 as FYEKMQ (reference sequence). V lost 5 bases and J 1 base, leaving 14 bases between the germline ends. This CDR3 has 15 amino acids.

This clone was observed a handful of times. The same CDR3 is also encoded by other DNA sequences in this sample. The chain links TRBV15 to TRBJ2-5; no definite D call. CDR3 size: 13 residues. The V gene's germline CDR1 is LNHNV and CDR2 YYDKDF (reference sequence). V was cut by 1 base and J by 5 bases, with 8 bases left in between. CDR3 region: CATSRAPGETQYF. In nucleotides, the CDR3 is TGTGCCACCAGCAGAGCCCCTGGGGAGACCCAGTACTTC. Looking up the rest from reference TRBV15 and TRBJ2-5 gives the full variable domain: DAMVIQNPRYQVTQFGKPVTLSCSQTLNHNVMYWYQQKSSQAPKLLFHYYDKDFNNEADTPDNFQSRRPNTSFCFLDIRSPGLGDTAMYLCATSRAPGETQYFGPGTRLLVL.

The rearrangement joins TRBV6-5 to TRBJ2-3; D assignment may be TRBD1 or TRBD2 (5 bases each). The CDR3 is made up of 15 amino acids. Trimming pared 7 bases from V and 0 bases from J, leaving 14 bases between. Germline CDR1 MNHEY, CDR2 SVGAGI. The DNA of the CDR3 is TGTGCCAGCATGGATTGGGACCGAAGCACAGATACGCAGTATTTT. Protein sequence: CASMDWDRSTDTQYF.

This chain joins TRBV11-2 and TRBJ2-7; maybe TRBD1 (6 bases). V lost 5 bases, J lost 4 bases, and 9 bases lay in between. The CDR3 length is 12 residues. The germline CDR1 and CDR2 sequences are SGHAT and FQNNGV. The CDR3 protein is CASSLTGYEQYF. As DNA, the CDR3 is TGTGCCAGCAGCCTGACAGGTTACGAGCAGTACTTC.

The chain combines TRBV6-5 with TRBJ1-1; unclear D gene. The CDR3 is 14 amino acids. The germline V gene has CDR1 MNHEY and CDR2 SVGAGI. Trimming stripped 2 bases from V and 4 bases from J, with 11 bases between. CDR3 bases: TGTGCCAGCAGTTACGATGGGGTGGGCACTGAAGCTTTCTTT. The encoded protein is CASSYDGVGTEAFF.

This clone was picked up a small number of times. The same CDR3 is also encoded by other DNA sequences in this sample. The chain joins TRBV7-6 to TRBJ1-5; unclear D gene. The CDR3 totals 13 residues. V was clipped by 2 bases and J by 5 bases, with 7 bases between them. Per the germline V gene, CDR1 is SGHVS and CDR2 is FNYEAQ. The CDR3 DNA follows: TGTGCCAGCAGCTTACGACGGGATCAGCCCCAGCATTTT. Its protein product is CASSLRRDQPQHF. Together with reference TRBV7-6 and TRBJ1-5, the CDR3 gives the full variable domain: GAGVSQSPRYKVTKRGQDVALRCDPISGHVSLYWYRQALGQGPEFLTYFNYEAQQDKSGLPNDRFSAERPEGSISTLTIQRTEQRDSAMYRCASSLRRDQPQHFGDGTRLSIL.

This clone came up a few times. The V gene is TRBV4-3, the J gene TRBJ2-1; possible D gene TRBD1, 6 bases. CDR3 size: 15 residues. Germline lookup yields CDR1 LGHNA and CDR2 YSLEER. V lost 3 bases and J 5 bases, leaving 14 bases between the germline ends. CDR3 sequence: CASSHLGDTNNEQFF. DNA of the CDR3: TGCGCCAGCAGCCACTTAGGGGACACAAACAATGAGCAGTTCTTC.

This chain connects TRBV15 to TRBJ1-1; no clear D. Germline V gene data show CDR1 as LNHNV and CDR2 as YYDKDF (reference sequence). The CDR3 consists of 13 residues. Trimming pared 1 base from V and 10 bases from J, leaving 13 bases between. The CDR3 DNA is TGTGCCACCAGCAGAGCCACTGACCCGGGAGCTTTCTTT. Translation gives CATSRATDPGAFF. The full variable domain, completed using reference TRBV15 and TRBJ1-1, is DAMVIQNPRYQVTQFGKPVTLSCSQTLNHNVMYWYQQKSSQAPKLLFHYYDKDFNNEADTPDNFQSRRPNTSFCFLDIRSPGLGDTAMYLCATSRATDPGAFFGQGTRLTVV.

The chain recombines TRBV4-3 with TRBJ1-1; D gene ambiguous. Trimming shortened V by 7 bases and J by 8 bases, and 11 bases separated the two germline ends. The germline gives CDR1 LGHNA, CDR2 YSLEER. There are 11 residues in the CDR3. The CDR3 loop reads CASKGGPEAFF. The CDR3 coding sequence is TGCGCCAGCAAAGGCGGGCCCGAAGCTTTCTTT.

This rearrangement joins TRBV19 to TRBJ2-3; D perhaps matches TRBD1 (6 bases). Germline CDR1 and CDR2: LNHDA and SQIVND (reference sequence). This CDR3 comprises 15 residues. Trimming cost V 3 bases and J 2 bases, with 12 bases left between them. CDR3 sequence (DNA): TGTGCCAGTAGTATTAGACAGGTCCTCACAGATACGCAGTATTTT. It encodes CASSIRQVLTDTQYF.

Note on this clone: The junction differs from germline at one of its ends, possibly a read error. The chain links TRBV11-1 to TRBJ2-3, with 7 bases fitting TRBD1. The CDR3 is 13 amino acids. Germline V CDR1 and CDR2: SGHAT, FQDESV (reference sequence). This CDR3 reads CASSLVATGVQDF. The DNA for the CDR3 is TGTGCCAGCAGCTTAGTGGCTACAGGGGTCCAGGATTTT. The complete variable domain, with remaining parts taken from reference TRBV11-1 and TRBJ2-3, reads EAEVAQSPRYKITEKSQAVAFWCDPISGHATLYWYRQILGQGPELLVQFQDESVVDDSQLPKDRFSAERLKGVDSTLKIQPAELGDSAMYLCASSLVATGVQDFGPGTRLTVL.

The gene calls are TRBV7-3 and TRBJ2-2; possibly TRBD1 for D (6 bases). V lost 5 bases and J lost 0, with 10 bases in between. The CDR3 is 15 residues long. Germline V CDR1 and CDR2: SGHTA, FQGTGA. CDR3 sequence (DNA): TGTGCCAGCAGCCCGTGGACAGCGAACACCGGGGAGCTGTTTTTT. As protein: CASSPWTANTGELFF.

The J gene is TRBJ2-7, the V gene TRBV2; 10 bases line up with TRBD2. V lost 5 bases, J lost 3 bases, and 4 bases stayed unmatched. This CDR3 region has 14 residues. Germline V gene data show CDR1 as SNHLY and CDR2 as FYNNEI. The CDR3 bases are TGTGCCAGCAGTCCAGGACTAGCGGTCTACGAGCAGTACTTC. It encodes CASSPGLAVYEQYF.

This sequence joins TRBV9 and TRBJ1-2, with TRBD1 identical over 10 bases. Germline V lookup: CDR1 SGDLS, CDR2 YYNGEE. The V and J ends lost 4 bases and 3 bases, in that order; junction bases with no gene match: 3. The CDR3 runs 14 residues. CDR3 bases: TGTGCCAGCAGCCCGGGACAGGGGCACTATGGCTACACCTTC. Translating it yields CASSPGQGHYGYTF.

The V and J genes are TRBV4-3 and TRBJ2-3, with 14 bases that match TRBD2. The CDR3 length is 19 residues. V trimming: 1 base; J trimming: 3 bases; junction bases outside the gene matches: 9. Germline loops: CDR1 LGHNA, CDR2 YSLEER. The CDR3 nucleotides read TGCGCCAGCAGCCAAGTTCTGACTAGCGGGGGGGCTGGTACAGATACGCAGTATTTT. Its protein is CASSQVLTSGGAGTDTQYF.